This T cell receptor beta chain was documented in a study of patients and donors after allogeneic stem cell transplantation. Trimming stripped 5 bases from V and 2 bases from J, with 10 bases between. The V gene's germline CDR1 is SQVTM and CDR2 ANQGSEA. The CDR3 length is 13 residues. MiXCR, run by TCRdb on the RT-PCR reads, gives a single entry per CDR3 protein. In the table there are some 24,000 distinct CDR3 sequences, roughly 43% of which are singletons. This receptor was identified in a human donor who was either an allogeneic HSCT recipient or a stem cell or donor lymphocyte infusion donor (not recorded which). It is not recorded whose cells these are; they may come from a transplant donor. The chain uses TRBV29-1 and TRBJ1-5; D unresolved. The sequenced material came from blood, either unsorted or a sorted T cell fraction (not recorded which). This chain's CDR3 is CSVREGGNQPQHF. CDR3 DNA sequence: TGCAGCGTTCGTGAGGGAGGCAATCAGCCCCAGCATTTT.